The source of this TCR beta chain is a study of CXCR3-negative and CXCR3-positive naive CD8 T cells. Whole-study context: Per-library TRB read counts averaged about 1.5 +/- 0.3 million, adding up to around 140 million in total.

Cells classed as naive CD8+ T cells were CD45RO-CCR7+CD27+CD95-. It was by 5' RACE with UMI labels that the TRB cDNA libraries were prepared. TCRdb reprocessed the 5' RACE reads and reports one entry per CDR3 protein, with no DNA. The sample holds roughly 70,000 distinct CDR3 sequences. The CDR3 length is 21 residues. Germline CDR1 SEHNR, CDR2 FQNEAQ (reference sequence). What was sequenced was naive CXCR3- CD8+ T cells from blood. Subset reported: CD45RO-CCR7+CD27+CD95- naive CD8+ T cells lacking CXCR3 (TNR3-). The TCR was taken from a human donor in good health. Some clones in this sample may be carry-over from other donors' samples. This chain joins TRBV7-9 and TRBJ1-1. CDR3 in amino acids: CASSFPAGEGLGVVERTEAFF.